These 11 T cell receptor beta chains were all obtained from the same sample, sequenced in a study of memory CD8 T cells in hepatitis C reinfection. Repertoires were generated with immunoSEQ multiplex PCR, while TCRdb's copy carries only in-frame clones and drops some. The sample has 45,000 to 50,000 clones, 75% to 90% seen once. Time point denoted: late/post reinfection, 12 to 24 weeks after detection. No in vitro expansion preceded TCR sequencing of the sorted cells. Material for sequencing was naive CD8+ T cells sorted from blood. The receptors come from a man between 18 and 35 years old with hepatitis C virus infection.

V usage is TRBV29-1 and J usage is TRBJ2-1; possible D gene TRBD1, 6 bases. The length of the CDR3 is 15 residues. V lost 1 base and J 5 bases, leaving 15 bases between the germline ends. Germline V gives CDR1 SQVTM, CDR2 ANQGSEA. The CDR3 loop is CSVEGGQGKDNEQFF. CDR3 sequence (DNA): TGCAGCGTTGAAGGGGGGCAGGGGAAGGACAATGAGCAGTTCTTC.

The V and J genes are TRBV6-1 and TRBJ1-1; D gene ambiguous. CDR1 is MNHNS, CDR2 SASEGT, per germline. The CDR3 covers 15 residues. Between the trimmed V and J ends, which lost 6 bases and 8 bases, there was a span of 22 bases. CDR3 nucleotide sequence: TGTGCCAGCAGCCATTCGGGAGGGTCGGGGAGGGAAGCTTTCTTT. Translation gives CASSHSGGSGREAFF.

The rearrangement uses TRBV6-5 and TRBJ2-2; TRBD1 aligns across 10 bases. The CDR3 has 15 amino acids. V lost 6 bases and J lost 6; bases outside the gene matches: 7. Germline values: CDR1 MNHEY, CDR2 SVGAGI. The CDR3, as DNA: TGTGCCAGCAGGCATGGACAGGGGGGATCCGGGGAGCTGTTTTTT. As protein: CASRHGQGGSGELFF.

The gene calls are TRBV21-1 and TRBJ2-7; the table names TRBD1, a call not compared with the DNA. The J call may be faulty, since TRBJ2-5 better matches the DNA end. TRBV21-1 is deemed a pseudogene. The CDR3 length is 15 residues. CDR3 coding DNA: TGTGCCAGCAGCAGGCCGGGACAGGGCCCCGAGACCCAGTACTTC. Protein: CASSRPGQGPETQYF.

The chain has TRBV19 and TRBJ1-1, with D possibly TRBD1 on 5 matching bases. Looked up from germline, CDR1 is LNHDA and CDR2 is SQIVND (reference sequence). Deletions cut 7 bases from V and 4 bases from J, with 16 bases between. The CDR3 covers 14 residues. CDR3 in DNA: TGTGCCAGTAACCCTCAGGGATTCGGCACTGAAGCTTTCTTT. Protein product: CASNPQGFGTEAFF.

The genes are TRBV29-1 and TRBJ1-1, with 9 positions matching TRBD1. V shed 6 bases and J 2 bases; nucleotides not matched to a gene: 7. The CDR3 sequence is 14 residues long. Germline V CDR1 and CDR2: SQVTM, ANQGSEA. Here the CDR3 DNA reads TGCAGCGTGAGGGGACAGGGAATTAACACTGAAGCTTTCTTT. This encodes CSVRGQGINTEAFF.

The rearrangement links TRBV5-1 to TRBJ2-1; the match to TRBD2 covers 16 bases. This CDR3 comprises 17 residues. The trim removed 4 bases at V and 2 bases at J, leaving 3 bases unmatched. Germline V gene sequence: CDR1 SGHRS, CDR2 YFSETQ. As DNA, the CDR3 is TGCGCCAGCAGCGACGGGACTAGCGGGAGGGCCTACAATGAGCAGTTCTTC. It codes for CASSDGTSGRAYNEQFF.

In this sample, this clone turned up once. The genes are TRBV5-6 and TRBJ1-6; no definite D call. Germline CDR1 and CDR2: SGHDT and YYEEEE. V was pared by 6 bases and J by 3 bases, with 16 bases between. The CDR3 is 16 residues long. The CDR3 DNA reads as TGTGCCAGCAACTTACCGGAGGGCGTCTATAATTCACCCCTCCACTTT. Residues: CASNLPEGVYNSPLHF.

The CDR3: CASSLEFGNEQFF. The CDR3 coding sequence is TGCGCCAGCAGCTTGGAGTTCGGGAATGAGCAGTTCTTC. The chain couples TRBV5-1 to TRBJ2-1; D is unclear. With 0 bases removed from V and 7 bases from J, the gap between germline ends came to 8 bases. CDR3 length: 13 residues. The germline CDR1 and CDR2 sequences are SGHRS and YFSETQ. The full variable domain, its missing parts supplied by reference TRBV5-1 and TRBJ2-1, is KAGVTQTPRYLIKTRGQQVTLSCSPISGHRSVSWYQQTPGQGLQFLFEYFSETQRNKGNFPGRFSGRQFSNSRSEMNVSTLELGDSALYLCASSLEFGNEQFFGPGTRLTVL.

CDR3 residues: CASSPSTDTQYF. The DNA of the CDR3 is TGTGCCAGCAGTCCTAGCACAGATACGCAGTATTTT. The V and J genes are TRBV5-4 and TRBJ2-3; D unresolved. Germline V CDR1 and CDR2: SGHNT, YYREEE (reference sequence). There are 12 residues in the CDR3. The V and J ends lost 5 bases and 0 bases respectively, with 4 bases between them.

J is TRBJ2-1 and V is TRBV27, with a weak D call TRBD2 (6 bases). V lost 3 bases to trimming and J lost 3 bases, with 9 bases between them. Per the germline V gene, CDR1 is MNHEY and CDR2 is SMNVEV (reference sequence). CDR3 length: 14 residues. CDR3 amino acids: CASSFGLNYNEQFF. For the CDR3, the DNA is TGTGCCAGCAGTTTCGGACTAAACTACAATGAGCAGTTCTTC.